A selection of T cell receptor beta chains follows, all from one sample in a study of blood T cell repertoires in COVID-19. TCRdb's copy holds only in-frame clones and misses some; the assay was immunoSEQ multiplex PCR. The data show roughly 33,000 clones, about 89% seen once. Sequenced: peripheral blood. Every receptor here comes from a man at least 80 years old with active COVID-19. Each CDR3 is given with its conserved first and last residue. The D gene is left open where the match is weak. A clone size is listed for some rows: how often the clone was seen (once, few, many), or a class if it is expanded.

.	TRBV13	TRBJ1-4	.	CASSFGGKAGIELFF	TGTGCCAGCAGCTTCGGGGGAAAGGCGGGGATAGAACTGTTTTTT
.	TRBV21-1	TRBJ2-1	.	CASSKGSRTGGPYNEQFF	TGTGCCAGCAGCAAAGGTAGCAGGACAGGGGGCCCCTACAATGAGCAGTTCTTC
TRBD2	TRBV29-1	TRBJ2-3	.	CSVDGTSGSTQYF	TGCAGCGTGGATGGGACTAGCGGGAGTACGCAGTATTTT
TRBD1	TRBV7-2	TRBJ1-2	.	CASSLGQGAEGYTF	TGTGCCAGCAGCTTAGGCCAGGGGGCAGAGGGCTACACCTTC
.	TRBV28	TRBJ2-3	.	CASSFPLSSTDTQYF	TGTGCCAGCAGTTTCCCCCTATCTAGCACAGATACGCAGTATTTT
.	TRBV6-5	TRBJ2-1	.	CASSRLVSGRNEQFF	TGTGCCAGCAGCAGACTAGTCTCCGGACGAAATGAGCAGTTCTTC
TRBD2	TRBV7-2	TRBJ2-7	.	CASSLGGGLSYEQYF	TGTGCCAGCAGCTTGGGGGGAGGGCTTTCCTACGAGCAGTACTTC
TRBD2	TRBV7-2	TRBJ2-3	.	CASSRGLAGDTQYF	TGTGCCAGCAGCCGCGGACTAGCGGGGGATACGCAGTATTTT
TRBD1	TRBV3-1/TRBV3-2	TRBJ2-7	.	CASSPAPGQFYEQYF	TGTGCCAGCAGCCCCGCCCCGGGACAGTTTTACGAGCAGTACTTC
.	TRBV6-6	TRBJ2-4	.	CASSYSGAVAKNIQYF	TGTGCCAGCAGTTACTCGGGGGCCGTAGCCAAAAACATTCAGTACTTC
TRBD1	TRBV15	TRBJ1-3	.	CATSRDRPSGNTIYF	TGTGCCACCAGCAGGGACAGGCCCTCTGGAAACACCATATATTTT
TRBD2	TRBV7-2	TRBJ2-1	.	CASSSGLAGVSEQFF	TGTGCCAGCAGCTCCGGACTAGCGGGAGTCAGTGAGCAGTTCTTC
.	TRBV9	TRBJ1-2	.	CASSPNSFKHGYTF	TGTGCCAGCAGCCCCAACTCCTTCAAGCATGGCTACACCTTC
.	TRBV7-2	TRBJ2-1	.	CASSQQGLTYNEQFF	TGTGCCAGCAGCCAACAGGGATTAACCTACAATGAGCAGTTCTTC
.	TRBV7-8	TRBJ2-7	once	CASSPAYEQYF	TGTGCCAGCAGCCCAGCCTACGAGCAGTACTTC
.	TRBV6-2/TRBV6-3	TRBJ2-7	.	CASSLEGATYEQYF	TGTGCCAGCAGTCTGGAGGGAGCCACCTACGAGCAGTACTTC
.	TRBV28	TRBJ1-6	.	CASSPLTASPLHF	TGTGCCAGCAGTCCCCTGACAGCTTCACCCCTCCACTTT
.	TRBV19	TRBJ2-4	once	CATSGGAEHIQYF	TGTGCCACTTCCGGCGGGGCAGAACACATTCAGTACTTC
TRBD1	TRBV5-4	TRBJ1-5	.	CASSLQGTGNQPQHF	TGTGCCAGCAGCTTACAGGGGACCGGCAATCAGCCCCAGCATTTT
TRBD2	TRBV3-1/TRBV3-2	TRBJ2-7	.	CASSFSLAGTSYEQYF	TGTGCCAGCAGCTTCTCCCTAGCGGGCACCTCCTACGAGCAGTACTTC
.	TRBV29-1	TRBJ2-5	.	CSVGSETQYF	TGCAGCGTTGGTTCGGAGACCCAGTACTTC
TRBD2	TRBV7-8	TRBJ2-7	.	CASSLVGGRADEQYF	TGTGCCAGCAGCTTAGTAGGCGGGAGGGCCGACGAGCAGTACTTC
TRBD2	TRBV24-1	TRBJ2-2	once	CATSRVAGNTGELFF	TGTGCCACCAGTCGGGTAGCGGGGAACACCGGGGAGCTGTTTTTT
TRBD2	TRBV28	TRBJ2-3	once	CASSLTRLAGVTDTQYF	TGTGCCAGCAGTTTGACAAGACTAGCGGGAGTCACAGATACGCAGTATTTT
TRBD2	TRBV5-1	TRBJ2-7	.	CASSLAGGATSYEQYF	TGCGCCAGCAGCTTGGCCGGGGGGGCTACCTCCTACGAGCAGTACTTC
.	TRBV24-1	TRBJ2-3	.	CATSDLQTGDTQYF	TGTGCCACCAGTGACCTCCAAACGGGAGATACGCAGTATTTT
TRBD2	TRBV19	TRBJ2-6	.	CATTGSGRGTLGANVLTF	TGTGCCACCACGGGGAGCGGGAGGGGGACCCTCGGGGCCAACGTCCTGACTTTC
.	TRBV5-1	TRBJ2-5	once	CASSFASGGQGETQYF	TGCGCCAGCAGCTTTGCCTCCGGGGGGCAGGGAGAGACCCAGTACTTC